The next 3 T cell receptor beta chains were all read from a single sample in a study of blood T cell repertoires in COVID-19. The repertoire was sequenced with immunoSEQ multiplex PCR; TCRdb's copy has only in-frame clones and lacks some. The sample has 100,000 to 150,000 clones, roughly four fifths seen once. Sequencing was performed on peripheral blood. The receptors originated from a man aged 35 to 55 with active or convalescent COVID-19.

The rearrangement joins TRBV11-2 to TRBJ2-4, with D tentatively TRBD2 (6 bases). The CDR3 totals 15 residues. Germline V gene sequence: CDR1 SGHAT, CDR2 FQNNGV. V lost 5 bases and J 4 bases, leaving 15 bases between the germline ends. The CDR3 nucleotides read TGTGCCAGCAGCCGAATCGGGGGTGTGAAAAACATTCAGTACTTC. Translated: CASSRIGGVKNIQYF.

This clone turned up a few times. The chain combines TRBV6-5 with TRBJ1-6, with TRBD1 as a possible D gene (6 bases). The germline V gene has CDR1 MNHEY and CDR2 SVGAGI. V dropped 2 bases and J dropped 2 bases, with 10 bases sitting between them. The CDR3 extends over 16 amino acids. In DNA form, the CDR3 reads TGTGCCAGCAGTTACAGCCGACAGGCCTATAATTCACCCCTCCACTTT. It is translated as CASSYSRQAYNSPLHF.

CDR3 region: CASSAFLQATNEKLFF. The DNA for the CDR3 is TGCGCCAGCAGCGCTTTCTTACAAGCAACTAATGAAAAACTGTTTTTT. The chain joins TRBV10-2 to TRBJ1-4; D is unclear. Germline V CDR1 and CDR2: WSHSY, SAAADI. Trimming shortened V by 6 bases and J by 0 bases, and 14 bases separated the two germline ends. The CDR3 sequence is 16 residues long.